This record covers a single T cell receptor beta chain. Its antigen remains unknown. With V trimmed by 3 bases and J by 8 bases, 18 bases remained unmatched. Germline CDR1 reads SGHAT; CDR2 reads FQDESV (reference sequence). This CDR3 region has 19 residues. This record comes from a study of T-cell reconstitution after alpha-beta-depleted transplantation in children. General study results and limits: One year post-transplant, T-cell counts and diversity were largely derived from T cells produced anew.

Unique molecular identifiers were used to barcode this TCRbeta library. One entry per CDR3 protein, called by TCRdb with MiXCR from the PCR reads. Of fewer than 1 million distinct CDR3 sequences in the sample, 15% to 20% are singletons; the top ten hold 5%. Sequences were derived from PBMCs, mostly from graft donor cells, sampled 360 days after TCRalphabeta/CD19-depleted stem cell transplant. The sequence came from a male patient under 18 who had a stem cell transplant for acute lymphoblastic leukemia, so the T cells may come from the graft donor. V usage is TRBV11-1 and J usage is TRBJ2-2, with 10 bases that match TRBD2. CDR3 sequence (DNA): TGTGCCAGCAGCTTCGGACGACTAGCGGGCCCCTCGCGCGTGGGGGAGCTGTTTTTT. Translated: CASSFGRLAGPSRVGELFF.